A selection of T cell receptor beta chains follows, all from one sample in a study of regulatory T cells in long-lasting Graves disease. TCRdb reanalysed the multiplex PCR reads using MiXCR and keeps one entry per CDR3 protein. Of approximately 350,000 distinct CDR3 sequences listed, roughly 17% are singletons. This same sample was also taken into another study, of T cells in Graves' hyperthyroidism and ophthalmopathy.

The sequences come from peripheral blood mononuclear cells (PBMCs), collected at new diagnosis, from a patient treated with antithyroid drugs. The receptor source for this set is a woman under 30 with Graves disease. The CDR3 runs from the conserved cysteine through the conserved F or W. A D gene is named only where the DNA matches it firmly.

. 13 TRBV11-2 CASNLGFSYEQYF
. 14 TRBV10-3 CAISESSLTDTQYF
. 13 TRBV6-1 CASSEEPLIGYTF
TRBD1 14 TRBV27 CASSSLRTGPGYTF
. 19 TRBV2 CASRTLKRKPGQVTDTQYF
TRBD2 14 TRBV19 CASSTGGAANEQFF
TRBD1 14 TRBV20-1 CSATNPGGTGELFF
. 13 TRBV5-6 CASSFDSFNEQFF
TRBD1 20 TRBV11-2 CASSFHLKDRGQIYNSPLHF
. 13 TRBV7-7 CASSLATGAEQFF
TRBD2 17 TRBV7-6 CASSLASVAGGPNEQFF
. 15 TRBV11-2 CASSLDGLSYNEQFF
. 15 TRBV2 CASRAQGSANEKLFF
TRBD1 15 TRBV7-8 CASRNRQGKNTEAFF
. 12 TRBV11-2 CASRATSYEQYF
. 14 TRBV28 CASSSLSRYNEQFF
. 16 TRBV24-1 CATSDFGGPAHQPQHF
. 13 TRBV5-6 CASSLGRAGGYTF
. 14 TRBV12-3/TRBV12-4 CASSGGSGANVLTF
. 17 TRBV11-2 CASSLLGRGRRTDTQYF
TRBD1 15 TRBV5-6 CASSFGTGATGELFF
. 13 TRBV4-2 CASSQGPNVEQYF
TRBD2 14 TRBV27 CATGTGTSGGGGYF
TRBD2 16 TRBV11-2 CASRFGLANPYNEQFF
. 17 TRBV20-1 CSARDEGRTSFPYGYTF
TRBD1 15 TRBV12-3/TRBV12-4 CASSFRQGRNNEQFF
TRBD1 14 TRBV10-1 CASSESGGRTEAFF
TRBD2 16 TRBV9 CASSPPGGAGANVLTF
. 16 TRBV7-9 CASSLSDLLGGGEQFF
. 13 TRBV28 CASRTGNSYEQYF
TRBD2 15 TRBV4-1 CASSQVSGSTNEQFF
. 12 TRBV20-1 CRWGGFNYGYTF
. 13 TRBV27 CASMEFLGSPLHF
. 12 TRBV6-1 CATSPGEGTQYF
. 16 TRBV11-2 CASSLVPGRLNTEAFF
. 14 TRBV5-1 CASSLAGVLTEAFF